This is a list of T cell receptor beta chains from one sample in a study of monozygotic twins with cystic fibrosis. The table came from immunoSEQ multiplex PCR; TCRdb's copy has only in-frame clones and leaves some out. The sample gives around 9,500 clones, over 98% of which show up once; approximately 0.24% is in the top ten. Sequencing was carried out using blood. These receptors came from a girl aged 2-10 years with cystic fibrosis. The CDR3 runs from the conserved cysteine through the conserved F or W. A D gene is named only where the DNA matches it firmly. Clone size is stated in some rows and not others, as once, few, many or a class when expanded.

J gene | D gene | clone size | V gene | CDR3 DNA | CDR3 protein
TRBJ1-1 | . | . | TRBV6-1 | TGTGCCAGCAGTGACACCATGAACACTGAAGCTTTCTTT | CASSDTMNTEAFF
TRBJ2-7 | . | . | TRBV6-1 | TGTGCCAGCATCAGAGGACGGACAAGCTACGAGCAGTACTTC | CASIRGRTSYEQYF
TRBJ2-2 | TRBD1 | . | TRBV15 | TGTGCCACCAGCAGAGAACTCCCGGACAGGGCCACCGGGGAGCTGTTTTTT | CATSRELPDRATGELFF
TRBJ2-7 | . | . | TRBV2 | TGTGCCAGCAGTGGGGACGGGGCCTACGAGCAGTACTTC | CASSGDGAYEQYF
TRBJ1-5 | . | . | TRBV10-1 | TGCGCCAGCAGTCTCGGCCCCAATCAGCCCCAGCATTTT | CASSLGPNQPQHF
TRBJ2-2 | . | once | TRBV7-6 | TGTGCCAGCAGCTTAACACCGAACACCGGGGAGCTGTTTTTT | CASSLTPNTGELFF
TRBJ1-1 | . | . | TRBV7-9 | TGTGCCAGCAGCTTAATGGGGGGCGGCGAAGCTTTCTTT | CASSLMGGGEAFF
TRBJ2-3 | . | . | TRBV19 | TGTGCCAGTAGTCTGGACAATTTTCCAGATACGCAGTATTTT | CASSLDNFPDTQYF
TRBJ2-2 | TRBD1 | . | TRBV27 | TGTGCCAGCTCGGACAGGGGCACCGGGGAGCTGTTTTTT | CASSDRGTGELFF
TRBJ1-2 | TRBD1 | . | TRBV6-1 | TGTGCCAGCAGTGAACAACAGGGGGTTAGCTACACCTTC | CASSEQQGVSYTF
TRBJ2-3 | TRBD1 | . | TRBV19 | TGTGCCAGCAAAACCCCGGGACAGATAGATACGCAGTATTTT | CASKTPGQIDTQYF
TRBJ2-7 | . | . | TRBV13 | TGTGCCAGCAGCCAAACTTTCGGCAGCTACGAGCAGTACTTC | CASSQTFGSYEQYF
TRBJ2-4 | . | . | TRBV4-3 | TGCGCCAGCAGCCAAGAGCATATGGTACGGGGCAAAAACATTCAGTACTTC | CASSQEHMVRGKNIQYF
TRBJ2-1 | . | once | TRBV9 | TGTGCCAGCAGCGTTCGCGGGAACAATGAGCAGTTCTTC | CASSVRGNNEQFF
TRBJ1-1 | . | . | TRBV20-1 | TGCAGTGCGGATGAAGCTTTCTTT | CSADEAFF
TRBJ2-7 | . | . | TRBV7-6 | TGTGCCAGCAGCCCCGACGGTTTGGGCTTCGGCTACGAGCAGTACTTC | CASSPDGLGFGYEQYF
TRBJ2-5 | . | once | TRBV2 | TGTGCCAGCAGTGAAGAGACCCAGTACTTC | CASSEETQYF
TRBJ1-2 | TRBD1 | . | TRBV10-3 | TGTGCCATCAGTTCCGGGACAGCCTCCTATGGCTACACCTTC | CAISSGTASYGYTF
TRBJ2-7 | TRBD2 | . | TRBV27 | TGTGCCAGCAGTTTAACTAGCGGGCCTACCTACGAGCAGTACTTC | CASSLTSGPTYEQYF
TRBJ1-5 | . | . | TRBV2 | TGTGCCAGCAGTGCCGTTTTGGATCAGCCCCAGCATTTT | CASSAVLDQPQHF
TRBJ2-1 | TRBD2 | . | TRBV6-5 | TGTGCCAGCAGAGAGCTAGCGGGAGAGTTCTTC | CASRELAGEFF
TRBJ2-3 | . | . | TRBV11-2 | TGTGCCAGCAGCTTAGGACGTGCCTCTAGCACAGATACGCAGTATTTT | CASSLGRASSTDTQYF
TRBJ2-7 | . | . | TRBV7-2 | TGTGCCAGCAGCAACCCCAGGGGGCTAGCGGGCACCCCAATCTACGAGCAGTACTTC | CASSNPRGLAGTPIYEQYF
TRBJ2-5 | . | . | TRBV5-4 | TGTGCCAGCAGTCAGACAGTAATAGAAAAGACCCAGTACTTC | CASSQTVIEKTQYF
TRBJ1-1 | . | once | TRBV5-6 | TGTGCCAGCAGCCAAAAGGGGCGACTGAACACTGAAGCTTTCTTT | CASSQKGRLNTEAFF
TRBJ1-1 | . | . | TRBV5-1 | TGCGCCAGCAGTGGTGAGCTACAGACCATGAACACTGAAGCTTTCTTT | CASSGELQTMNTEAFF
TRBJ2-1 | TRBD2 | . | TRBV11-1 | TGTGCCAGCAGCTTAACTACTAGCGGGAGGGAGTTCTTC | CASSLTTSGREFF
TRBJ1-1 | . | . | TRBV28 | TGTGCCAGCAGTTTACGTTCGGTGAACACTGAAGCTTTCTTT | CASSLRSVNTEAFF
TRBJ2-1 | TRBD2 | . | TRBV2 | TGTGCCAGCAGCCAAAGGACTAGCGGGATCAATGAGCAGTTCTTC | CASSQRTSGINEQFF
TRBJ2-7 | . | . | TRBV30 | TGTGCCTGGCTGACTGGGATGAACGAGCAGTACTTC | CAWLTGMNEQYF
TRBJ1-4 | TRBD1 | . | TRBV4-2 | TGTGCCAGCAGCCCGACCGGGACAGCAGCAACTAATGAAAAACTGTTTTTT | CASSPTGTAATNEKLFF
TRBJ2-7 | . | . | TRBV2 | TGTGCCAGCAGGAAACAGCCTCCCAACGAGCAGTACTTC | CASRKQPPNEQYF
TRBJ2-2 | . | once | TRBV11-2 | TGTGCCAGCAGCTTAGGGACAAGGAACACCGGGGAGCTGTTTTTT | CASSLGTRNTGELFF
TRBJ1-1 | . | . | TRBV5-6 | TGTGCCAGCAGCTTTGACACCTTGAACACTGAAGCTTTCTTT | CASSFDTLNTEAFF
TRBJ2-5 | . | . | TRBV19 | TGTGCCAGTAGCACCGCCCCGGGACCCGGTGGAGAGACCCAGTACTTC | CASSTAPGPGGETQYF
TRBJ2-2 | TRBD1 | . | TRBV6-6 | TGTGCCAGCGCTCAGGGGGCGAGGTCCCCCGGGGAGCTGTTTTTT | CASAQGARSPGELFF
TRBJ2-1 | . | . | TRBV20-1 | TGCAGTGCTAGAAACAATGAGCAGTTCTTC | CSARNNEQFF
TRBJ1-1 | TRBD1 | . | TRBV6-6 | TGTGCCAGCAGTGCCCAGGGGGCTGGGACTGAAGCTTTCTTT | CASSAQGAGTEAFF
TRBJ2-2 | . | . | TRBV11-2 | TGTGCCAGCAGTCCAACAAATACCGGGGAGCTGTTTTTT | CASSPTNTGELFF
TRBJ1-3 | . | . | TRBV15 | TGTGCCACCAGCAGAGATGGGCCGGGGACGGGAAACACCATATATTTT | CATSRDGPGTGNTIYF
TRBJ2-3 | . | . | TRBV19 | TGTGCCAGTAGTATACCCCCCACAGATACGCAGTATTTT | CASSIPPTDTQYF
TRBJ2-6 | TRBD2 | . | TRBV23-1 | TGCGCCAGCCAAAAGCGGGAAATAAGACAGCCTAGCTCTGGGGCCAACGTCCTGACTTTC | CASQKREIRQPSSGANVLTF
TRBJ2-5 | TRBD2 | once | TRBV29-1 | TGCAGCGTTGAAGATGGCTTGGGGATTGGCCTAGCGGGATCGGAAGAGACCCAGTACTTC | CSVEDGLGIGLAGSEETQYF
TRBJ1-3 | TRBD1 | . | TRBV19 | TGTGCCAGTAGTATGGGGACAGGCAGCACTAACTCTGGAAACACCATATATTTT | CASSMGTGSTNSGNTIYF
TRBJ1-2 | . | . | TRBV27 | TGTGCCAGCAGTTACCTTCCGACGGACACCTTCTATGGCTACACCTTC | CASSYLPTDTFYGYTF
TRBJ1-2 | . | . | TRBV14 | TGTGCCAGCAGCCAACACTACTATGGCTACACCTTC | CASSQHYYGYTF
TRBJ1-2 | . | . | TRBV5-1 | TGCGCCAGCAGCGCGGGACCCGGGGATGGCTACACCTTC | CASSAGPGDGYTF
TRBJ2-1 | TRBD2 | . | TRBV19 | TGTGCCAGTAGTATTGGACTAGCGCTGAGCTCCTACAATGAGCAGTTCTTC | CASSIGLALSSYNEQFF
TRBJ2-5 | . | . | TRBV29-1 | TGCAGCGTTGGGACTATAGGGCCAGAGACCCAGTACTTC | CSVGTIGPETQYF
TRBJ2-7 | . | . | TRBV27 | TGTGCCAGCAGTTTTGACAGCTCCTACGAGCAGTACTTC | CASSFDSSYEQYF
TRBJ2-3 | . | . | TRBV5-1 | TGCGCCAGCAGCTTGGATAGCAGGGTCGAGAATCCAAACACAGATACGCAGTATTTT | CASSLDSRVENPNTDTQYF
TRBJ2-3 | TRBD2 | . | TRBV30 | TGTGCCTGGAGTGCCTGGATCGCTAGCGGGACAGATACGCAGTATTTT | CAWSAWIASGTDTQYF